The source of this TCR beta chain is a study of blood T cell repertoires in COVID-19. Study background: COVID-19 samples from acute and convalescent phases originated in the United States, Italy and Spain.

Some clones are missing from TCRdb's copy, which holds only in-frame ones; the method was immunoSEQ multiplex PCR. The sample records over 90,000 clones, about four fifths being singletons. Between the trimmed V and J ends, which lost 10 bases and 4 bases, there was a span of 16 bases. The CDR3 consists of 14 residues. CDR1 is LNHDA, CDR2 SQIVND, per germline (reference sequence). Patients from Seattle were sampled longitudinally, starting during active infection. Sequenced material: peripheral blood. The chain couples TRBV19 to TRBJ2-2; the D gene is possibly TRBD1 (6 bases). This clonotype was sampled from a man older than 75 with COVID-19, enrolled during active disease. The CDR3 DNA reads TGTGCCACCTCCCCCAGGGGCGGCACCGGGGAGCTGTTTTTT. Translated, it gives CATSPRGGTGELFF.